Here is one T cell receptor beta chain with its context. Its cognate antigen is unknown. The data were obtained in a study of blood T cells in healthy people across ages. Study results and limitations: Compared with aged donors, long-lived donors showed fewer expanded clones, suggesting selection. Any changes in expanded clonotypes were possibly confounded, as donor CMV status remained unknown.

Next came a second PCR, run for about 7 to 12 cycles, which used a sample-barcoded 5' primer along with a J-beta primer mix. TCRdb re-analysed the 5' RACE reads in MiXCR, keeping a single row per CDR3 protein. The sample lists about 1,500,000 distinct CDR3 sequences; 42% were seen once. The source material was blood. The sequence came from a young woman in good health.

The CDR3 DNA is TGTGCCAGCAGTTACGGCTCATCATGGTCGGCGGCCCTTATTGAGCAGTACTTC. Protein sequence: CASSYGSSWSAALIEQYF. This chain joins TRBV6-5 and TRBJ2-5, with no clear D. The CDR3 covers 18 residues. The germline CDR1 and CDR2 sequences are MNHEY and SVGAGI. Deletions cut 2 bases from V and 11 bases from J, with 30 bases between.